The next 20 T cell receptor beta chains were all read from a single sample in a study of blood T cell repertoires in COVID-19. TCRdb's copy holds only in-frame clones and misses some; the assay was immunoSEQ multiplex PCR. This repertoire shows roughly 440,000 clones, 88% found once; its top ten account for over 9.5%. Material: peripheral blood. The receptors were sampled from a woman between 50 and 59 years old with COVID-19, enrolled during active disease.

The chain couples TRBV28 to TRBJ2-3; 11 bases fit TRBD2. Germline lookup yields CDR1 MDHEN and CDR2 SYDVKM. Trimming took 6 bases from V and 5 from J; bases not matched to a gene: 7. This CDR3 region has 15 residues. Here the CDR3 reads CASRRLAGGIDTQYF. The CDR3 region has the DNA TGTGCCAGCAGGAGGCTAGCGGGGGGAATAGATACGCAGTATTTT.

The chain uses TRBV12-5 and TRBJ2-1; tentative D call: TRBD2 (6 bases). The V gene lost 5 bases and the J gene lost 3 bases, with 17 bases spanning the gap. Germline V lookup: CDR1 LGHNT, CDR2 FRNRAP. The CDR3 is 16 residues long. CDR3 sequence (DNA): TGTGCTAGTGGTCCGCCGAGTAGCGGCCTCTACAATGAGCAGTTCTTC. The encoded protein is CASGPPSSGLYNEQFF.

The chain has TRBV6-1 and TRBJ2-7; maybe TRBD2 (6 bases). Germline CDR1 is MNHNS and CDR2 is SASEGT. This CDR3 contains 15 residues. Trimming cost V 3 bases and J 5 bases, with 17 bases left between them. CDR3 protein: CASSDRGIRRDEQYF. For the CDR3, the DNA is TGTGCCAGCAGTGACCGGGGGATCAGGCGCGACGAGCAGTACTTC.

J is TRBJ1-2 and V is TRBV25-1, with TRBD1 matching over 8 bases. Germline V gene lookup returns CDR1 MGHDK and CDR2 SYGVNS. Trimming cost V 1 base and J 7 bases; bases outside gene matches: 11. The CDR3 runs 16 residues. CDR3 residues: CASSELDGQGAAGYTF. The DNA for the CDR3 is TGTGCCAGCAGTGAATTGGATGGGCAGGGGGCAGCTGGCTACACCTTC.

V and J are TRBV5-8 and TRBJ1-4, with D unclear. CDR1 SGHTS and CDR2 YDEGEE come from the germline V gene. V lost 2 bases and J 8 bases, leaving 16 bases between the germline ends. This CDR3 has 15 residues. CDR3 amino acids: CASSFRGLDYEKLFF. The DNA for the CDR3 is TGTGCCAGCAGCTTTCGGGGATTGGATTACGAAAAACTGTTTTTT.

This clone was found a few times. The V call is TRBV24-1, the J call TRBJ1-5; 11 positions agree with TRBD1. Germline loops: CDR1 KGHDR, CDR2 SFDVKD. The CDR3 consists of 15 residues. Trimming removed 7 bases from V and 4 bases from J; junction bases left unmatched: 5. Here the CDR3 DNA reads TGTGCCACCAGCGCCGGGACAGGGGGGAATCAGCCCCAGCATTTT. Its protein product is CATSAGTGGNQPQHF.

Only a few counts were recorded for this clone. The chain joins TRBV30 to TRBJ2-3; the D gene is possibly TRBD2 (5 bases). The germline V gene has CDR1 GTSNPN and CDR2 SVGIG (reference sequence). This CDR3 is 18 amino acids long. Trimming cost V 0 bases and J 4 bases, with 23 bases left between them. The CDR3 here is CAWSVSQGLATMPDTQYF. The CDR3 bases are TGTGCCTGGAGTGTGAGCCAAGGGCTAGCAACTATGCCAGATACGCAGTATTTT.

This rearrangement joins TRBV6-5 to TRBJ2-1, with 13 nucleotides matching TRBD2. The CDR3 runs 15 residues. Per germline, CDR1 MNHEY and CDR2 SVGAGI. V was clipped by 4 bases and J by 9 bases; unmatched bases: 6. The CDR3 region is CASSWGTSGVSEQFF. The CDR3 DNA follows: TGTGCCAGCAGTTGGGGGACTAGCGGGGTTAGTGAGCAGTTCTTC.

A few counts support this clone. The chain is built from TRBV2 and TRBJ1-5; D gene unclear. Trimming left V 6 bases short and J 3 bases short, with 9 bases between. Per germline, CDR1 SNHLY and CDR2 FYNNEI. This CDR3 comprises 13 residues. CDR3 sequence (DNA): TGTGCCAGCAGCGCAGGCTACAATCAGCCCCAGCATTTT. Encoded protein: CASSAGYNQPQHF. Full variable domain (remainder filled in from reference TRBV2 and TRBJ1-5): EPEVTQTPSHQVTQMGQEVILRCVPISNHLYFYWYRQILGQKVEFLVSFYNNEISEKSEIFDDQFSVERPDGSNFTLKIRSTKLEDSAMYFCASSAGYNQPQHFGDGTRLSIL.

V usage is TRBV2 and J usage is TRBJ1-5; tentative D call: TRBD1 (5 bases). CDR3 length: 12 residues. V lost 6 bases, J lost 7 bases, and 10 bases lay in between. Germline V gene lookup returns CDR1 SNHLY and CDR2 FYNNEI. CDR3 nucleotide sequence: TGTGCCAGCAGCCAGGGTAGCCAGCCCCAGCATTTT. Amino acid sequence: CASSQGSQPQHF.

This chain joins TRBV12-5 and TRBJ1-1; D not resolved. The germline gives CDR1 LGHNT, CDR2 FRNRAP. The ends were cut back, 5 bases at V and 1 base at J, with 11 bases in the middle. The CDR3 loop spans 14 amino acids. CDR3 in DNA: TGTGCTAGTGGTCCGGAGGGAGGGAACACTGAAGCTTTCTTT. Translation gives CASGPEGGNTEAFF. The variable domain in full, completed from reference TRBV12-5 and TRBJ1-1, reads DARVTQTPRHKVTEMGQEVTMRCQPILGHNTVFWYRQTMMQGLELLAYFRNRAPLDDSGMPKDRFSAEMPDATLATLKIQPSEPRDSAVYFCASGPEGGNTEAFFGQGTRLTVV.

The CDR3 nucleotides are TGTGCCAGTAGTATAGACGCAGGAAGCTACTACGAGCAGTACTTC. Translation: CASSIDAGSYYEQYF. This chain connects TRBV19 to TRBJ2-7; no clear D. CDR1 and CDR2 (germline): LNHDA, SQIVND (reference sequence). The V and J ends lost 0 bases and 3 bases respectively, with 12 bases between them. The CDR3 has 15 residues. Together with reference TRBV19 and TRBJ2-7, the CDR3 gives the full variable domain: DGGITQSPKYLFRKEGQNVTLSCEQNLNHDAMYWYRQDPGQGLRLIYYSQIVNDFQKGDIAEGYSVSREKKESFPLTVTSAQKNPTAFYLCASSIDAGSYYEQYFGPGTRLTVT.

The chain uses TRBV5-4 and TRBJ1-1; D might be TRBD1 (5 bases). CDR1 is SGHNT, CDR2 YYREEE, per germline (reference sequence). The CDR3 spans 15 residues. The V gene lost 4 bases and the J gene lost 4 bases, with 17 bases spanning the gap. The CDR3 DNA follows: TGTGCCAGCAGCCCGCGGGGCCCGAGGCCCACTGAAGCTTTCTTT. Protein: CASSPRGPRPTEAFF.

This chain connects TRBV10-2 to TRBJ2-1; 7 nucleotides align to TRBD1. The V gene end was trimmed by 0 bases and the J gene end by 14 bases; junction bases not matched to a gene: 7. Per the germline V gene, CDR1 is WSHSY and CDR2 is SAAADI. The CDR3 totals 13 residues. CDR3 region: CASSESGPTGKFF. The DNA for the CDR3 is TGCGCCAGCAGTGAGTCGGGACCGACAGGGAAGTTCTTC.

The sample holds one count of this clone. The gene calls are TRBV2 and TRBJ2-5, with 13 bases identical to TRBD2. Germline CDR1 reads SNHLY; CDR2 reads FYNNEI. The CDR3 has 16 residues. V lost 4 bases to trimming and J lost 5 bases; unmatched junction nucleotides: 7. The CDR3 reads CASSVTSGGARETQYF. The CDR3 bases are TGTGCCAGCAGTGTCACTAGCGGGGGGGCCCGGGAGACCCAGTACTTC.

The chain links TRBV7-4 to TRBJ1-5; 10 bases align to TRBD1. The ends lost 6 bases at V and 5 bases at J; junction bases unmatched: 4. The CDR3 length is 14 residues. The germline gives CDR1 SGHVT, CDR2 SQSDAQ. CDR3 bases: TGTGCCAGCAGATTCGGACAGGGGGATCAGCCCCAGCATTTT. This codes for CASRFGQGDQPQHF.

Concerning this clone itself: The junction departs from germline at one end; a sequencing error may be responsible. The V gene is TRBV12-3 or TRBV12-4, the J gene TRBJ2-7, with D tentatively TRBD2 (6 bases). This CDR3 is built from 11 residues. CDR3 DNA: TGTGCCAGCAGTGTAGCGGCCCAGCAGTACTTC. Encoded protein: CASSVAAQQYF.

The chain is built from TRBV18 and TRBJ2-3, with TRBD2 identical over 8 bases. The germline V gene encodes CDR1 KGHSH and CDR2 LQKENI. This CDR3 region has 13 residues. The junction had 3 bases not matched to a gene; V was cut back by 5 bases and J by 5 bases. The CDR3: CASSTGGRDTQYF. The CDR3 nucleotides read TGTGCCAGCTCAACGGGGGGGCGAGATACGCAGTATTTT.

The gene calls are TRBV28 and TRBJ1-2; weak D call: TRBD1 (5 bases). V was cut by 10 bases and J by 5 bases, with 14 bases left in between. CDR1 and CDR2 from the germline V gene are MDHEN and SYDVKM. The CDR3 has 12 amino acids. CDR3: CATDSFSYGYTF. In DNA, the CDR3 is TGTGCCACCGACAGTTTTTCTTATGGCTACACCTTC.

The chain uses TRBV4-1 and TRBJ1-3; 9 bases match TRBD1. The CDR3 is 17 residues long. CDR1 and CDR2 (germline): MGHRA, YSYEKL. The junction had 8 bases not matched to a gene; V was cut back by 4 bases and J by 1 base. CDR3 DNA: TGCGCCAGCAGCCCCTTACCGGGACAGGGATCTGGAAACACCATATATTTT. Amino acid sequence: CASSPLPGQGSGNTIYF.